This T cell receptor beta chain is from a study of identifying expanded T cells in peripheral blood. For this clone: Its antigen remains unidentified.

V lost 0 bases and J lost 7, with 13 bases in between. CDR1 SGHTS and CDR2 YDEGEE come from the germline V gene. The CDR3 is 14 residues long. General observations from the study: Approximately 2-week clone count variance significantly increased as total template count grew.

Assay used: immunoSEQ multiplex PCR; TCRdb lists only in-frame clones, some missing. The table records 75,000 to 100,000 clones, approximately 91% of them present only once. This TCR came from a person aged 18 to 75 in good health. Sequencing input: blood. The chain combines TRBV5-8 with TRBJ1-1, with D possibly TRBD1 on 6 matching bases. The CDR3 DNA reads TGTGCCAGCAGCTTGGGACCCGGGGGCCTTGAAGCTTTCTTT. Translating gives CASSLGPGGLEAFF.